The entry below describes one TCR beta chain. The sample originates from a study of blood T cell repertoires in COVID-19. About the research overall: T cells, B-cell-depleted T cells, or PBMCs provided the cDNA or gDNA that served as material.

This CDR3 is built from 14 residues. V was pared by 4 bases and J by 2 bases, with 4 bases of the junction left unmatched. Per germline, CDR1 SGHRS and CDR2 YFSETQ. As handled by the study authors: Reference gene primer amplification gave estimated nucleated cell counts. Generated by immunoSEQ multiplex PCR, the TCRdb table keeps only in-frame clones and is missing some. V and J calls and clone size follow that table, whereas D and trimming were derived from the DNA. The sample has around 190,000 clones; 88% are singletons. The sample comprised peripheral blood. The sequence was obtained from a man aged 18 to 29 with active or convalescent COVID-19. The genes are TRBV5-1 and TRBJ1-1; 8 bases match TRBD1. The DNA of the CDR3 is TGCGCCAGCAGCCCCGGGACAGGTAACACTGAAGCTTTCTTT. This translates into CASSPGTGNTEAFF.